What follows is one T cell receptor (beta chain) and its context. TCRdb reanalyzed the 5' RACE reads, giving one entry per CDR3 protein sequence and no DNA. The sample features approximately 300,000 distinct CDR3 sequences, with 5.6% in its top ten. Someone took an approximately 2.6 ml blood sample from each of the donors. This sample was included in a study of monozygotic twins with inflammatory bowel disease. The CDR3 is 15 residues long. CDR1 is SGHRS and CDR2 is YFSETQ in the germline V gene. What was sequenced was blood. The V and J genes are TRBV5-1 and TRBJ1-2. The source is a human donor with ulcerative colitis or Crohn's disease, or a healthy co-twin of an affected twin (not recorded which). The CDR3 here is CASSLGLGTFYGYTF.